A single sample gave rise to the 21 T cell receptor beta chains below, sequenced in a study of spatial heterogeneity in lung cancer. TCRdb fed the 5' RACE reads into MiXCR, producing one record per CDR3 protein. The sample gives tens of thousands of distinct CDR3 sequences, more than 15% of which show up once; about 6.8% is in the top ten. This sample's time point: sample taken at primary tumor resection. From tumor, nontumor lung or frozen PBMC, whole RNA was taken unsorted for sequencing. The specimen was PBMCs, collected at surgery. These receptors were collected from a male donor with early-stage non-small cell lung cancer.

This rearrangement joins TRBV7-2 to TRBJ2-7, with D perhaps TRBD2 (5 bases). CDR3 length equals 12 residues. Trimming shortened V by 4 bases and J by 7 bases, and 11 bases separated the two germline ends. Germline-derived CDR1 and CDR2 are SGHTA and FQGNSA. The CDR3 spells CASSYTSSEQYF. In nucleotides, the CDR3 is TGTGCCAGCAGCTATACTAGTAGTGAGCAGTACTTC.

This clonotype was observed many times. The chain recombines TRBV5-5 with TRBJ2-7; either TRBD1 or TRBD2 may supply D (5 bases each). CDR3 length equals 16 residues. V was shortened by 4 bases and J by 0 bases, with 17 bases between the two germline ends. Germline CDR1 and CDR2: SGHKS and YYEKEE (reference sequence). CDR3 in amino acids: CASSPRWTGRSYEQYF. CDR3 coding DNA: TGTGCCAGCAGCCCCAGATGGACGGGGCGCTCCTACGAGCAGTACTTC.

This clonotype was counted only a few times. The chain combines TRBV18 with TRBJ1-4; D uncertain. The CDR3 spans 13 residues. Germline CDR1 KGHSH, CDR2 LQKENI. V shed 0 bases and J shed 12 bases, with 11 bases lying between them. The CDR3 DNA sequence: TGTGCCAGCTCACCACCTAACGGAGTGGAACTGTTTTTT. Protein product: CASSPPNGVELFF.

This chain uses TRBV28 with TRBJ1-2; D is unresolved. Deletions cut 6 bases from V and 7 bases from J, with 12 bases between. The CDR3 contains 12 residues. Germline values: CDR1 MDHEN, CDR2 SYDVKM. CDR3 DNA sequence: TGTGCCAGCAGAATACTAGGGAGTGGCTACACCTTC. It codes for CASRILGSGYTF.

The gene calls are TRBV10-3 and TRBJ2-1, with D uncertain. The germline V gene has CDR1 ENHRY and CDR2 SYGVKD. CDR3 length equals 11 residues. V was shortened by 5 bases and J by 6 bases, with 5 bases between the two germline ends. The CDR3 DNA sequence: TGTGCCATCAGTTCCGCCAATGAGCAGTTCTTC. Its translation: CAISSANEQFF.

The V gene is TRBV19, the J gene TRBJ2-1; D is unclear. Germline CDR1 is LNHDA and CDR2 is SQIVND (reference sequence). The CDR3 runs to 17 residues. V dropped 7 bases and J dropped 1 base, with 20 bases sitting between them. The CDR3 is CASTPGGIIGSYNEQFF. The CDR3 DNA reads as TGTGCCAGTACCCCGGGTGGCATTATCGGGTCCTACAATGAGCAGTTCTTC.

This clonotype has more than one count but fewer than ten. The V and J genes are TRBV6-5 and TRBJ1-3; D call uncertain. The germline V and J ends were trimmed by 7 bases and 3 bases, with 13 bases remaining between them. Germline CDR1 reads MNHEY; CDR2 reads SVGAGI. CDR3 length equals 14 residues. The CDR3, as DNA: TGTGCCAGCAAGGCCAAGGCAGATGGAAACACCATATATTTT. This gives the protein CASKAKADGNTIYF.

This clonotype was found a few times. The chain carries TRBV28 and TRBJ2-7, with D uncertain. This CDR3 is built from 13 residues. Germline V gene data show CDR1 as MDHEN and CDR2 as SYDVKM. V was trimmed by 8 bases and J by 7 bases, leaving 18 bases between them. Here the CDR3 DNA reads TGTGCCAGCGTAAGCTTAAGGAACGGTGAGCAGTACTTC. This sequence encodes CASVSLRNGEQYF.

This clonotype has just a few counts. The CDR3 sequence is CASSDSSSYEQYF. The CDR3 bases are TGTGCCAGCAGTGACAGCAGCTCCTACGAGCAGTACTTC. The chain carries TRBV28 and TRBJ2-7, with D perhaps TRBD1 (5 bases). The CDR3 is 13 residues long. V was clipped by 5 bases and J by 0 bases, with 8 bases between them. Germline CDR1 MDHEN, CDR2 SYDVKM. The full variable domain, in which reference TRBV28 and TRBJ2-7 provide the parts outside the CDR3, is DVKVTQSSRYLVKRTGEKVFLECVQDMDHENMFWYRQDPGLGLRLIYFSYDVKMKEKGDIPEGYSVSREKKERFSLILESASTNQTSMYLCASSDSSSYEQYFGPGTRLTVT.

CDR3 loop: CASEQGANEKLFF. CDR3 coding DNA: TGTGCCAGCGAGCAGGGGGCTAATGAAAAACTGTTTTTT. The V gene is TRBV5-5, the J gene TRBJ1-4; 7 bases match TRBD1. CDR3 size: 13 residues. The trim removed 7 bases at V and 3 bases at J, leaving 3 bases unmatched. Germline V gives CDR1 SGHKS, CDR2 YYEKEE (reference sequence). Full variable domain (rest looked up from reference TRBV5-5 and TRBJ1-4): DAGVTQSPTHLIKTRGQQVTLRCSPISGHKSVSWYQQVLGQGPQFIFQYYEKEERGRGNFPDRFSARQFPNYSSELNVNALLLGDSALYLCASEQGANEKLFFGSGTQLSVL.

This clonotype was seen a handful of times. This chain connects TRBV5-1 to TRBJ2-2; D unclear. Germline assignment: CDR1 SGHRS and CDR2 YFSETQ. CDR3 length: 13 residues. V was trimmed by 6 bases and J by 4 bases, leaving 10 bases between them. The chain's CDR3 is CASTEDLTGELFF. The CDR3 DNA sequence: TGCGCCAGCACCGAGGACCTCACCGGGGAGCTGTTTTTT.

The V gene is TRBV7-8, the J gene TRBJ1-4, with D possibly TRBD1 on 6 matching bases. Trimming pared 2 bases from V and 10 bases from J, leaving 14 bases between. The CDR3 runs 14 residues. Germline CDR1 reads SGHVS; CDR2 reads FQNEAQ. CDR3 sequence: CASSLPGTPGKLFF. CDR3 sequence (DNA): TGTGCCAGCAGCTTACCCGGGACACCCGGAAAACTGTTTTTT.

This clonotype has more than one count but fewer than ten. The chain combines TRBV2 with TRBJ2-5, with TRBD1 identical over 7 bases. Trimming cost V 0 bases and J 6 bases; bases outside gene matches: 4. The CDR3 loop spans 14 amino acids. CDR1 is SNHLY, CDR2 FYNNEI, per germline. In DNA form, the CDR3 reads TGTGCCAGCAGTGAAGCACGACAGGGCCAGACCCAGTACTTC. Protein sequence: CASSEARQGQTQYF.

CDR3 coding DNA: TGTGCCAGCAGCCCTCCGGGCCTCCCGGACTATGGCTACACCTTC. Translation: CASSPPGLPDYGYTF. The gene calls are TRBV7-9 and TRBJ1-2; no firm D call. The CDR3 consists of 15 residues. CDR1 is SEHNR, CDR2 FQNEAQ, per germline (reference sequence). V lost 5 bases, J lost 3 bases, and 16 bases lay in between.

The rearrangement uses TRBV29-1 and TRBJ1-4; unclear D gene. This CDR3 region has 13 residues. CDR1 and CDR2 from the germline V gene are SQVTM and ANQGSEA. Deletions cut 7 bases from V and 5 bases from J, with 14 bases between. The CDR3 DNA reads TGCAGCGCCAGCAGACAAGTCAATGAAAAACTGTTTTTT. Protein sequence: CSASRQVNEKLFF.

There are a few counts of this clonotype. The CDR3 sequence is CASTPVGTYNEQFF. CDR3 coding DNA: TGTGCCAGCACCCCCGTAGGAACCTACAATGAGCAGTTCTTC. The rearrangement joins TRBV12-3 or TRBV12-4 to TRBJ2-1; D gene uncertain. CDR3 length: 14 amino acids. The V and J ends lost 7 bases and 2 bases respectively, with 12 bases between them.

The rearrangement joins TRBV21-1 to TRBJ2-1; TRBD1 is the table's D call and was not checked against the DNA. TRBV21-1 is described as a pseudogene. There are 14 residues in the CDR3. The CDR3 coding sequence is TGTGCCAGCAGCAAATACCCGGACAGGAATGAGCAGTTCTTC. It translates to CASSKYPDRNEQFF.

The chain has TRBV12-3 or TRBV12-4 and TRBJ2-3; no clear D. Trimming shortened V by 5 bases and J by 3 bases, and 6 bases separated the two germline ends. CDR3 length equals 12 residues. As DNA, the CDR3 is TGTGCCAGCAGTCAGACGACAGATACGCAGTATTTT. Translation: CASSQTTDTQYF.

The V and J genes are TRBV2 and TRBJ1-2; possible D gene TRBD1, 5 bases. This CDR3 contains 14 residues. The V end lost 8 bases, the J end lost 5 bases, and 18 bases lay between the germline ends. Per the germline V gene, CDR1 is SNHLY and CDR2 is FYNNEI. Here the CDR3 DNA reads TGTGCCAGCCTGATTCCGGACACCTTATATGGCTACACCTTC. This translates into CASLIPDTLYGYTF.

In this sample, this clonotype turned up many times. One junction end does not reproduce the germline sequence, and a read error may be involved. The J gene is TRBJ2-1, the V gene TRBV29-1, with a tentative D call TRBD1 (5 bases). Germline lookup yields CDR1 SQVTM and CDR2 ANQGSEA. This CDR3 region has 10 residues. Written as DNA, the CDR3 is TGCAGCGCCAATGGGGCGCAGGAAGACTTC. As protein: CSANGAQEDF.

The gene calls are TRBV4-2 and TRBJ1-2, with a tentative D call TRBD1 (5 bases). V lost 1 base and J 3 bases, leaving 6 bases between the germline ends. CDR1 and CDR2 from the germline V gene are LGHNA and YNFKEQ. This CDR3 region has 13 residues. Here the CDR3 DNA reads TGTGCCAGCAGCCAAGGGGGCGACTATGGCTACACCTTC. Translating gives CASSQGGDYGYTF.